This T cell receptor beta chain was captured by sequencing in a study of T cells in Graves' hyperthyroidism and ophthalmopathy. Broader study findings: The model forecast ophthalmopathy, anticipating it by a median approximately 6.1 months before onset.

From RNA transcripts, TCR beta CDR3 regions were amplified. The HTBI set primed first-round TCR CDR3 RT-PCR. TCRdb redid the calling of the multiplex PCR reads with MiXCR, one entry per CDR3 protein. The sample lists about 600,000 distinct CDR3 sequences, 16% occurring once. Every diagnosis used clinical symptoms, serum thyroxine and TRAb, thyroid ultrasound and orbital computed tomography. This CDR3 is built from 15 residues. V was trimmed by 5 bases and J by 4 bases, leaving 12 bases between them. This clonotype was observed a handful of times. Its cognate antigen is unknown. Sequenced input: blood. The V call is TRBV12-3 or TRBV12-4, the J call TRBJ2-6, with a tentative D call TRBD1 (6 bases). The clonotype was recovered from a woman aged 40 to 50 with Graves' ophthalmopathy. Here the CDR3 reads CASSLGQMGANVLTF. The CDR3 DNA reads as TGTGCCAGCAGTCTCGGACAGATGGGGGCCAACGTCCTGACTTTC.